This T cell receptor (beta chain) comes out of a study of shared clonotypes between healthy human individuals. Germline V gives CDR1 LNHDA, CDR2 SQIVND (reference sequence). V shed 6 bases and J shed 0 bases, with 12 bases lying between them. CDR3 size: 16 residues. This table comes from immunoSEQ multiplex PCR, and its TCRdb copy is limited to in-frame clones, with some not included. The table has about 530,000 clones, 90% to 97% seen once; the top ten hold 0.06%. This chain connects TRBV19 to TRBJ1-6, with a possible D match to TRBD1 (5 bases). Material for sequencing was naive CD4+ T cells sorted from blood. Subset in this sample: CD45RA+ positively selected. This TCR came from a woman in her 30s in good health. The CDR3 sequence: CASSTDRTSYNSPLHF. The CDR3 DNA follows: TGTGCCAGTAGCACAGACAGAACCTCCTATAATTCACCCCTCCACTTT.